The clone carrying this T cell receptor (beta chain) was detected only a few times. Its antigen is currently unknown. The method was immunoSEQ multiplex PCR; TCRdb's version includes in-frame clones alone and lacks a portion of them. The table shows over 150,000 clones, with just over 90% occurring only once. This sample is part of a study of T cell responses to AZD1222 COVID-19 vaccine. Overall study: Second-dose intervals of approximately 4 or approximately 12 weeks were pooled. Study-level results: Dominant at 160-218 and 743-854, vaccine-associated CD4 TCRs also spanned spike.

The germline CDR1 and CDR2 sequences are LNHDA and SQIVND (reference sequence). This CDR3 is built from 15 residues. V was trimmed by 4 bases and J by 3 bases, leaving 10 bases between them. The receptor's source is an adult in good health. The source material was peripheral blood, sampled on day 0 of AZD1222 vaccination. The V gene is TRBV19, the J gene TRBJ1-6; D is possibly TRBD1 (5 bases). The CDR3 region is CASSTGTVYNSPLHF. The CDR3 DNA sequence: TGTGCCAGTAGTACGGGGACGGTCTATAATTCACCCCTCCACTTT.